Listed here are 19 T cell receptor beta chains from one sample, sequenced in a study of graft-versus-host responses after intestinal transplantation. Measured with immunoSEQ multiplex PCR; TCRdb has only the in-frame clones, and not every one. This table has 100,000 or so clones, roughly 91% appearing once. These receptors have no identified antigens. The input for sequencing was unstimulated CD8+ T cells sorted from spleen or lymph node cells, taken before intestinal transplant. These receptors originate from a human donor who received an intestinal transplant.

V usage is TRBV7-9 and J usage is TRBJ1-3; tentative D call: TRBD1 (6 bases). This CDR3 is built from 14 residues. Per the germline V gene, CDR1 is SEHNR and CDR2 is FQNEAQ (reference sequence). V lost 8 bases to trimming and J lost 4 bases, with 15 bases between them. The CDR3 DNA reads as TGTGCCAGCGGCTCCCCAGGGGCCGGAAACACCATATATTTT. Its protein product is CASGSPGAGNTIYF.

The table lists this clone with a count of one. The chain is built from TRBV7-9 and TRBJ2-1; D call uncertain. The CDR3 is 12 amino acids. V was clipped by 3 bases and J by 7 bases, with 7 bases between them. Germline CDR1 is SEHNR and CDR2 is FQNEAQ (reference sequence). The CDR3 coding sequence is TGTGCCAGCAGCTTCCCTGCGAATGAGCAGTTCTTC. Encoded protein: CASSFPANEQFF. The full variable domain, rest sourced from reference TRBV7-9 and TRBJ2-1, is DTGVSQNPRHKITKRGQNVTFRCDPISEHNRLYWYRQTLGQGPEFLTYFQNEAQLEKSRLLSDRFSAERPKGSFSTLEIQRTEQGDSAMYLCASSFPANEQFFGPGTRLTVL.

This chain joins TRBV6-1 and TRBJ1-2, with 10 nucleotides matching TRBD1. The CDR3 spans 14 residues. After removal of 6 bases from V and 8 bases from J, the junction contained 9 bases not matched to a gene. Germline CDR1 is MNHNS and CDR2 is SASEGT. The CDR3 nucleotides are TGTGCCAGCAGGACAGGGGGCACCCAGTCGGGCTACACCTTC. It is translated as CASRTGGTQSGYTF.

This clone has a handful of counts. In DNA, the CDR3 is TGTGCCTGGGAGGGGGAGAACACTGAAGCTTTCTTT. Its protein is CAWEGENTEAFF. The V call is TRBV30, the J call TRBJ1-1, with D possibly being TRBD1 (6 bases). Germline V lookup: CDR1 GTSNPN, CDR2 SVGIG (reference sequence). There are 12 residues in the CDR3. V shed 5 bases and J shed 1 base, with 8 bases lying between them.

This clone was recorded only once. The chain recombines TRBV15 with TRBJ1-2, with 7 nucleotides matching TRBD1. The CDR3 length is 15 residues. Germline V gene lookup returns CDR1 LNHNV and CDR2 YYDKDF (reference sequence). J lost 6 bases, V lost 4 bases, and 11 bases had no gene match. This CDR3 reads CATSKLPGQKNGYTF. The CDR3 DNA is TGTGCCACCAGCAAACTCCCGGGACAGAAAAATGGCTACACCTTC.

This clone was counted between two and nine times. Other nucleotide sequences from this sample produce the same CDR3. CDR3 in amino acids: CASSLSPTGDYEQYF. The CDR3 nucleotides read TGTGCCAGCAGCCTTAGCCCAACCGGGGACTACGAGCAGTACTTC. The V and J genes are TRBV7-9 and TRBJ2-7, with D maybe TRBD2 (5 bases). The CDR3 totals 15 residues. The V and J ends lost 5 bases and 3 bases respectively, with 17 bases between them. Germline V gene data show CDR1 as SEHNR and CDR2 as FQNEAQ (reference sequence).

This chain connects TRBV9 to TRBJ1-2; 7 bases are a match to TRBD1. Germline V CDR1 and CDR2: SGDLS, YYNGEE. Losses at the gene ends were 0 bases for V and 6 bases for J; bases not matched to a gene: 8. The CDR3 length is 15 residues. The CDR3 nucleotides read TGTGCCAGCAGCGTAGGCCTAGACAGGGTTAATGGCTACACCTTC. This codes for CASSVGLDRVNGYTF.

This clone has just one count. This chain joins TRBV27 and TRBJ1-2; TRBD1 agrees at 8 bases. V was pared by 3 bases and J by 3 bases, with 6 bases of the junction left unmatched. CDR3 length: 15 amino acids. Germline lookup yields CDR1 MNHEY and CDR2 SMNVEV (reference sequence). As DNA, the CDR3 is TGTGCCAGCAGTTTGTCGTTGACAGGGGACTATGGCTACACCTTC. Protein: CASSLSLTGDYGYTF.

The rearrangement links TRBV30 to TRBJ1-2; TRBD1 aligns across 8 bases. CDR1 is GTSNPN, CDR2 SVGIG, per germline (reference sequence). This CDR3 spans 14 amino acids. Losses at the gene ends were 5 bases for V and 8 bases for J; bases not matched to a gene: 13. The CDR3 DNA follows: TGTGCCTGGCGATCAACACAGGGGGATACGGGCTACACCTTC. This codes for CAWRSTQGDTGYTF.

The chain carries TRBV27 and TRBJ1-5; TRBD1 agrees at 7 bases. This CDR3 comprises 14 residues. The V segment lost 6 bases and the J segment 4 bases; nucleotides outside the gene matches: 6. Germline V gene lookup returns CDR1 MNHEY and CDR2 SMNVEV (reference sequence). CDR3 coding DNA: TGTGCCAGCAGCCCCAACAGGGGTAATCAGCCCCAGCATTTT. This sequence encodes CASSPNRGNQPQHF.

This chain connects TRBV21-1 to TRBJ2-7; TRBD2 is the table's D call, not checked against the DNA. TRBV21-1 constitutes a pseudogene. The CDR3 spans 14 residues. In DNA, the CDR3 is TGTGCCAGCAGCCGTACTAGCGGGTCAGGGGAGCAGTACTTC. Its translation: CASSRTSGSGEQYF.

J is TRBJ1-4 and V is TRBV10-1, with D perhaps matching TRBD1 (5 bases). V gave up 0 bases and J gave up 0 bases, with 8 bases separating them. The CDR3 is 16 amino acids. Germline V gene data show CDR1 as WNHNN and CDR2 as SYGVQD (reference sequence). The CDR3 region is CASSESRGSTNEKLFF. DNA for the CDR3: TGCGCCAGCAGTGAGTCGCGGGGGTCAACTAATGAAAAACTGTTTTTT.

The CDR3 sequence: CASRSGDYEQYF. Written as DNA, the CDR3 is TGTGCCAGCAGATCCGGAGACTACGAGCAGTACTTC. This chain uses TRBV5-4 with TRBJ2-7; D is ambiguous. The V gene's germline CDR1 is SGHNT and CDR2 YYREEE (reference sequence). The CDR3 runs 12 residues. V lost 5 bases to trimming and J lost 3 bases, with 9 bases between them.

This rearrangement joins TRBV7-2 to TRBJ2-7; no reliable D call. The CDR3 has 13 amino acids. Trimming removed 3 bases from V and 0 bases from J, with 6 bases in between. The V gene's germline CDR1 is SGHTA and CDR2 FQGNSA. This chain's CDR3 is CASSFSISYEQYF. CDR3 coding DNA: TGTGCCAGCAGCTTCAGTATCTCCTACGAGCAGTACTTC.

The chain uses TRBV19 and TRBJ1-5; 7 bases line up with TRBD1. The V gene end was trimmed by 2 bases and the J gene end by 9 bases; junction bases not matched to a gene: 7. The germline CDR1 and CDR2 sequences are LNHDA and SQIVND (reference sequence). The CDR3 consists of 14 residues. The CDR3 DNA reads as TGTGCCAGTAGTATAACAGGGGACTTTGGGCCCCAGCATTTT. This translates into CASSITGDFGPQHF.

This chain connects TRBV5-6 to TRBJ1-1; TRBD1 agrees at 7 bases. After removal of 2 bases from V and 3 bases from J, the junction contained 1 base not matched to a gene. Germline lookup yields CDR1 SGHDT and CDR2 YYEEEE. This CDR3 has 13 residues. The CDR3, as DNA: TGTGCCAGCAGCTTCACAGGGGACACTGAAGCTTTCTTT. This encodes CASSFTGDTEAFF. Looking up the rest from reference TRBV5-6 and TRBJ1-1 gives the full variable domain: DAGVTQSPTHLIKTRGQQVTLRCSPKSGHDTVSWYQQALGQGPQFIFQYYEEEERQRGNFPDRFSGHQFPNYSSELNVNALLLGDSALYLCASSFTGDTEAFFGQGTRLTVV.

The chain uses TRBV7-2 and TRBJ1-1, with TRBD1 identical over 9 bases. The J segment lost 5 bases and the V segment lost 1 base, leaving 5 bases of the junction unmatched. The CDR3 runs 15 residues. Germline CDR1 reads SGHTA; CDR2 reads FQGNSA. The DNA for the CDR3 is TGTGCCAGCAGCTTAGTGCGACAGGGGGGGACTGAAGCTTTCTTT. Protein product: CASSLVRQGGTEAFF.

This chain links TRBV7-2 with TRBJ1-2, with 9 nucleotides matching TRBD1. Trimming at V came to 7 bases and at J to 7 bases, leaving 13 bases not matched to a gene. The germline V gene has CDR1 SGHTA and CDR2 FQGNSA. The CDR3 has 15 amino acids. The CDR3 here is CASTFREQGAPGYTF. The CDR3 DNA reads TGTGCCAGCACTTTCCGAGAACAGGGGGCGCCTGGCTACACCTTC.

CDR3 in amino acids: CASSYTGQGDTDTQYF. The CDR3 nucleotides read TGTGCCAGCAGTTACACCGGACAGGGCGACACAGATACGCAGTATTTT. The chain has TRBV6-5 and TRBJ2-3; the match to TRBD1 covers 8 bases. V dropped 2 bases and J dropped 2; count of bases not matched to a gene: 6. Germline lookup yields CDR1 MNHEY and CDR2 SVGAGI. The CDR3 consists of 16 residues.